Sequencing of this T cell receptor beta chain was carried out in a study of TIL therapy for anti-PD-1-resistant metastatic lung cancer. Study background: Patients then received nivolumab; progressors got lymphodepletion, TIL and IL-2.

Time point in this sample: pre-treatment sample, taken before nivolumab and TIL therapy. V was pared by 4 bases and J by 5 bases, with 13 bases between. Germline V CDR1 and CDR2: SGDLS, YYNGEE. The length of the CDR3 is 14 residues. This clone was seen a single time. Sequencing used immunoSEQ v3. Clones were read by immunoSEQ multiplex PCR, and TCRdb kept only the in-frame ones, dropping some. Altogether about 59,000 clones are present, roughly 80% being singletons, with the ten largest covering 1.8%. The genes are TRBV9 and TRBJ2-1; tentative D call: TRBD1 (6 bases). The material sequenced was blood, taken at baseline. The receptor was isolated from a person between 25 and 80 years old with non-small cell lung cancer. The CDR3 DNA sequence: TGTGCCAGCAGCCCATGGGACATCCACAATGAGCAGTTCTTC. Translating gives CASSPWDIHNEQFF.